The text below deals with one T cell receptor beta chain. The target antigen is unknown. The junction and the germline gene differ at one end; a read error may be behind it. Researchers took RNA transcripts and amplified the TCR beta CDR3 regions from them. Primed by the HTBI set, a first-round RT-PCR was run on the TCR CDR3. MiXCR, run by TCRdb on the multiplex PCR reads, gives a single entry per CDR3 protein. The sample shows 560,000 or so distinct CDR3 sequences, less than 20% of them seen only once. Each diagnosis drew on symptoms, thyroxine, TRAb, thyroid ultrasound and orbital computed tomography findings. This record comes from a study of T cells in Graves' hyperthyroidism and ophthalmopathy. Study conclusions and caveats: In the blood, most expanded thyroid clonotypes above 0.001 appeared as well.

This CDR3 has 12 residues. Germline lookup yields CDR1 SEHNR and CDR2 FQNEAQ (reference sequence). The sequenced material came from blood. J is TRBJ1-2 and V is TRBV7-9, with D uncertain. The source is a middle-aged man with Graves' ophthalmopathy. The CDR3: CTSSSGEYGYTF. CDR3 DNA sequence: TGTACCAGCAGCTCCGGGGAGTATGGCTACACCTTC.